What follows are 16 T cell receptor beta chains derived from one specimen sequenced in a study of OX40 agonist ivuxolimab in advanced cancers. Measured with immunoSEQ multiplex PCR; TCRdb has only the in-frame clones, and not every one. The sample carries tens of thousands of clones, around 82% recorded once. The sequencing used CD4+ or CD8+ T cells sorted from blood, collected in a trial of the OX40 agonist ivuxolimab. These TCRs come from an adult with an advanced solid tumor such as melanoma, head and neck, liver or kidney cancer.

This chain connects TRBV5-4 to TRBJ2-1; 8 bases agree with TRBD2. The V and J ends lost 4 bases and 5 bases, in that order; junction bases with no gene match: 8. This CDR3 has 15 residues. CDR1 is SGHNT, CDR2 YYREEE, per germline (reference sequence). CDR3 region: CASSPGGLANNEQFF. CDR3 sequence (DNA): TGTGCCAGCAGCCCCGGCGGACTAGCCAACAATGAGCAGTTCTTC.

The chain is built from TRBV11-3 and TRBJ1-5; D uncertain. The germline CDR1 and CDR2 sequences are SGHNT and YENEEA. The CDR3 is made up of 15 amino acids. Trimming removed 3 bases from V and 3 bases from J, with 12 bases in between. As DNA, the CDR3 is TGTGCCAGCAGCTTGGATAGTGATAACAATCAGCCCCAGCATTTT. This translates into CASSLDSDNNQPQHF.

This sequence joins TRBV9 and TRBJ1-3, with unresolved D. Trimming left V 0 bases short and J 0 bases short, with 7 bases between. Germline CDR1 reads SGDLS; CDR2 reads YYNGEE. The CDR3 runs to 15 residues. The CDR3: CASSVEPVSGNTIYF. CDR3 DNA sequence: TGTGCCAGCAGCGTAGAACCAGTCTCTGGAAACACCATATATTTT.

In this sample, this clone turned up a few times. The chain recombines TRBV7-9 with TRBJ1-5; TRBD1 is a possible D gene (5 bases). CDR1 is SEHNR and CDR2 is FQNEAQ in the germline V gene (reference sequence). The V end lost 5 bases, the J end lost 3 bases, and 11 bases lay between the germline ends. The CDR3 is made up of 14 amino acids. CDR3 sequence reads: CASSRDSINQPQHF. CDR3 bases: TGTGCCAGCAGCCGCGACAGCATCAATCAGCCCCAGCATTTT.

This clone appeared a single time. In DNA form, the CDR3 reads TGTGCCAGCAGTTTCTCTGGAAACACCATATATTTT. Amino acids: CASSFSGNTIYF. The chain employs TRBV2 and TRBJ1-3; D is ambiguous. This CDR3 region has 12 residues. Germline CDR1 and CDR2: SNHLY and FYNNEI. Trimming cost V 5 bases and J 0 bases, with 2 bases left between them. The full variable domain, its missing parts supplied by reference TRBV2 and TRBJ1-3, is EPEVTQTPSHQVTQMGQEVILRCVPISNHLYFYWYRQILGQKVEFLVSFYNNEISEKSEIFDDQFSVERPDGSNFTLKIRSTKLEDSAMYFCASSFSGNTIYFGEGSWLTVV.

V is TRBV7-8 and J is TRBJ2-5; 7 positions agree with TRBD1. The V segment lost 5 bases and the J segment 3 bases; nucleotides outside the gene matches: 3. Germline V gene data show CDR1 as SGHVS and CDR2 as FQNEAQ. The CDR3 is 13 residues long. The CDR3 nucleotides read TGTGCCAGCAGCCTAGGACAGGAAGAGACCCAGTACTTC. Its translation: CASSLGQEETQYF.

This chain links TRBV5-1 with TRBJ2-1, with TRBD2 identical over 11 bases. The CDR3 sequence is 15 residues long. Germline CDR1 is SGHRS and CDR2 is YFSETQ. Trimming took 7 bases from V and 7 from J; bases not matched to a gene: 10. The DNA for the CDR3 is TGCGCCAGCGTCGGTAGCGGGGGGGCCGTTAATGAGCAGTTCTTC. This sequence encodes CASVGSGGAVNEQFF.

The chain joins TRBV18 to TRBJ1-5; unclear D gene. Trimming took 2 bases from V and 2 from J, leaving 13 bases between them. CDR1 and CDR2 (germline): KGHSH, LQKENI. The CDR3 runs 16 residues. The CDR3 sequence is CASSPRSGGGNQPQHF. In DNA, the CDR3 is TGTGCCAGCTCACCAAGGTCGGGAGGCGGCAATCAGCCCCAGCATTTT.

The V gene is TRBV14, the J gene TRBJ2-7; TRBD1 or TRBD2 may be the D gene (7 bases each). Germline V lookup: CDR1 SGHDN, CDR2 FVKESK. Trimming removed 6 bases at V and 3 bases at J, with 24 bases between. The CDR3 consists of 17 residues. In nucleotides, the CDR3 is TGTGCCAGCAGTCGAAGACCAAGCGGGACAGCATTCTACGAGCAGTACTTC. Translation: CASSRRPSGTAFYEQYF.

This clone showed up just once. The rearrangement links TRBV19 to TRBJ1-4; D is undetermined. This CDR3 is built from 16 residues. CDR1 and CDR2 from the germline V gene are LNHDA and SQIVND (reference sequence). The V gene lost 4 bases and the J gene lost 5 bases, with 17 bases spanning the gap. CDR3 sequence: CASSTSALGRNEKLFF. The CDR3 DNA reads TGTGCCAGTAGTACCTCCGCATTGGGTAGGAATGAAAAACTGTTTTTT.

As DNA, the CDR3 is TGTGCTAGTGGTTTCGACTTCTCCGTGAAGGCTTTCTTT. Its translation is CASGFDFSVKAFF. The chain combines TRBV12-5 with TRBJ1-1; D is uncertain. V lost 3 bases and J 11 bases, leaving 16 bases between the germline ends. Germline V lookup: CDR1 LGHNT, CDR2 FRNRAP. This CDR3 spans 13 amino acids.

As regards this clone: This same CDR3 is encoded by further DNA sequences in the sample. V gene TRBV6-5 combines with J gene TRBJ1-1; D unresolved. The CDR3 loop spans 13 amino acids. CDR1 is MNHEY, CDR2 SVGAGI, per germline. Trimming stripped 2 bases from V and 4 bases from J, with 8 bases between. The CDR3 loop reads CASSYGGGTEAFF. The CDR3 DNA follows: TGTGCCAGCAGTTACGGTGGCGGCACTGAAGCTTTCTTT.

This rearrangement joins TRBV27 to TRBJ2-7; 10 bases are a match to TRBD1. V shed 1 base, J shed 0 bases, and the junction held 9 bases outside the gene matches. The CDR3 consists of 18 residues. The germline CDR1 and CDR2 sequences are MNHEY and SMNVEV (reference sequence). CDR3 region: CASSLFPPDRGRSYEQYF. CDR3 nucleotides: TGTGCCAGCAGTTTATTCCCTCCCGACAGGGGGCGCTCCTACGAGCAGTACTTC.

V and J are TRBV21-1 and TRBJ2-4; the table's D call, TRBD1, has no DNA check behind it. TRBV21-1 is labeled a pseudogene. The length of the CDR3 is 15 residues. DNA of the CDR3: TGTGCCAGCAAAGGGGCCCGGCGGGCCAAAAACATTCAGTACTTC. Its translation: CASKGARRAKNIQYF.

This sequence joins TRBV4-3 and TRBJ1-3; TRBD1 matches 7 bases. V was clipped by 0 bases and J by 0 bases; unmatched bases: 5. CDR3 length: 17 amino acids. From germline, CDR1 is LGHNA and CDR2 YSLEER. The CDR3 nucleotides are TGCGCCAGCAGCCAAGAAGGACAGGCTGTCTCTGGAAACACCATATATTTT. Translated, it gives CASSQEGQAVSGNTIYF.

The genes are TRBV5-5 and TRBJ1-5; D not certain. This CDR3 contains 15 residues. CDR1 is SGHKS and CDR2 is YYEKEE in the germline V gene (reference sequence). V dropped 0 bases and J dropped 1 base, with 8 bases sitting between them. CDR3 sequence: CASSLDSWSNQPQHF. The CDR3 DNA reads TGTGCCAGCAGCTTGGACAGTTGGAGCAATCAGCCCCAGCATTTT.